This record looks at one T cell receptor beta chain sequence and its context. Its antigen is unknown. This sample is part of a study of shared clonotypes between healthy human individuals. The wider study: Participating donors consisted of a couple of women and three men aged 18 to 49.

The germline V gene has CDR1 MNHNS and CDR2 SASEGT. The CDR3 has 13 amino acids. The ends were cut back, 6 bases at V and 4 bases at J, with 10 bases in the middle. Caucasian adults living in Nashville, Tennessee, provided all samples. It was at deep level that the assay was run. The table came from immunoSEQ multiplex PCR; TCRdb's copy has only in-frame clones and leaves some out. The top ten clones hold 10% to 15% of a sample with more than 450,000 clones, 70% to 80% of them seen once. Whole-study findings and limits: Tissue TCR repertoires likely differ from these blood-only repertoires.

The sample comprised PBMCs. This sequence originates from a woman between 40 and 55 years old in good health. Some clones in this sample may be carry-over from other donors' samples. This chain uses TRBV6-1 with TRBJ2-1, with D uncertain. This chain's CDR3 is CASSPLGYNEQFF. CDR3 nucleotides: TGTGCCAGCAGCCCCTTGGGGTACAATGAGCAGTTCTTC.